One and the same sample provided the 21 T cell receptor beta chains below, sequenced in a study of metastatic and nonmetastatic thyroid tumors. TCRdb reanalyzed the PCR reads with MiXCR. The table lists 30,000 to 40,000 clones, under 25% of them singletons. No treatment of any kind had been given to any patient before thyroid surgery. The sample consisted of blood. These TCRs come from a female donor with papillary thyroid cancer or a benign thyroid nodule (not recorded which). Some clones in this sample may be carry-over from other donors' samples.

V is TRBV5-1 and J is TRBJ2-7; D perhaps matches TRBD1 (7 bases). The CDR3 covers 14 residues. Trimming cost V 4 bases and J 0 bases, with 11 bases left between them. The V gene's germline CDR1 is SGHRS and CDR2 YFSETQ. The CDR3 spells CASSAGQISYEQYF. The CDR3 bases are TGCGCCAGCAGCGCGGGACAGATCTCCTACGAGCAGTACTTC.

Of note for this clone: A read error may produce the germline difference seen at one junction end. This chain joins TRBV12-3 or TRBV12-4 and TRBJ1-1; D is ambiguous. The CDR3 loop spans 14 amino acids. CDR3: CASSLTGANTDAFF. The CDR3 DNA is TGTGCCAGCAGTTTGACTGGCGCGAACACTGATGCTTTCTTT.

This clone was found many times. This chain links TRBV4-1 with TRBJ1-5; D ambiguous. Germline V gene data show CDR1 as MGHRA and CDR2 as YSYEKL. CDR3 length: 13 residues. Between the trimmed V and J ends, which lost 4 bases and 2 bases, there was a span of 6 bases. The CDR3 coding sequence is TGCGCCAGCAGCCCCGGTGGCAATCAGCCCCAGCATTTT. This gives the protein CASSPGGNQPQHF.

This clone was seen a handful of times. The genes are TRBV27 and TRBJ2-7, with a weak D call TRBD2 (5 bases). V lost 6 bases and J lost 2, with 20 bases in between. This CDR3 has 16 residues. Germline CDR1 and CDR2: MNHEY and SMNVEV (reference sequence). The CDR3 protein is CASRVFSSSPPYEQYF. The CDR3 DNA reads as TGTGCCAGCAGGGTATTCTCTAGCAGTCCCCCCTACGAGCAGTACTTC.

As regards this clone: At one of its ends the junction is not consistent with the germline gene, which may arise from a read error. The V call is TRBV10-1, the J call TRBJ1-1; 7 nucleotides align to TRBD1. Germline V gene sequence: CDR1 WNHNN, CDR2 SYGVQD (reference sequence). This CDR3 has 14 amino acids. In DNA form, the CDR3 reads TGCGCAAGCAGTGAGTCCCAGGAGGGGGCTCAAGCTTTCTTT. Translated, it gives CASSESQEGAQAFF.

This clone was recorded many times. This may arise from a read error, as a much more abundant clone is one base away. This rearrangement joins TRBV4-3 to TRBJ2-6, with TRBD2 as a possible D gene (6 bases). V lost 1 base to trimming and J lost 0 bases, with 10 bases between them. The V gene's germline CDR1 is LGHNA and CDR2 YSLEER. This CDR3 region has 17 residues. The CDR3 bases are TGCGCCAGCAGCCAAGGAGGAGGGGCCTCTGGGGCCAACGTCCTGACTTTC. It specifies CASSQGGGASGANVLTF.

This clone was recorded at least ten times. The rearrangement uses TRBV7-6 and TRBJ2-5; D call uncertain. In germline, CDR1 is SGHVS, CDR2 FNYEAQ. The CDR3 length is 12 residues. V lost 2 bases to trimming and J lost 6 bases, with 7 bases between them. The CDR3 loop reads CASSLTPKTQYF. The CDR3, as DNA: TGTGCCAGCAGCTTAACCCCGAAGACCCAGTACTTC.

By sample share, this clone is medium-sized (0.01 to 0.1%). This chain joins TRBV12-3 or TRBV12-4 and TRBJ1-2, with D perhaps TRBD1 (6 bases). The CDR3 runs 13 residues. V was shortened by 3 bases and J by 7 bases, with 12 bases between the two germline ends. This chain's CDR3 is CASSLGAGAGYTF. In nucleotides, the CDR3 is TGTGCCAGCAGTTTGGGGGCAGGGGCTGGCTACACCTTC.

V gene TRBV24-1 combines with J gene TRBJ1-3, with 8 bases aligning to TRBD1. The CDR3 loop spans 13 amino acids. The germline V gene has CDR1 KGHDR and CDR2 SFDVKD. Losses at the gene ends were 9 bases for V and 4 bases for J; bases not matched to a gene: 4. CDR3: CATQGAEGNTIYF. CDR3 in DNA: TGTGCCACCCAGGGGGCAGAAGGAAACACCATATATTTT.

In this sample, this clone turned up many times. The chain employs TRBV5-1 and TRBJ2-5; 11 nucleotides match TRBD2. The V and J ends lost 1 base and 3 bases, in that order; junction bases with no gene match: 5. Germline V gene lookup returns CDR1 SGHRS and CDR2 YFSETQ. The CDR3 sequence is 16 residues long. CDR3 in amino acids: CASSLWGTSGEETQYF. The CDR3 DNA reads TGCGCCAGCAGCTTGTGGGGGACTAGCGGTGAAGAGACCCAGTACTTC.

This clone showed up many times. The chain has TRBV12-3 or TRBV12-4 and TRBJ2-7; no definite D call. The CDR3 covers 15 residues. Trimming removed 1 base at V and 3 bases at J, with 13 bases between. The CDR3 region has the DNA TGTGCCAGCAGTTTAGGAGACGGATCCCTCTACGAGCAGTACTTC. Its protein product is CASSLGDGSLYEQYF.

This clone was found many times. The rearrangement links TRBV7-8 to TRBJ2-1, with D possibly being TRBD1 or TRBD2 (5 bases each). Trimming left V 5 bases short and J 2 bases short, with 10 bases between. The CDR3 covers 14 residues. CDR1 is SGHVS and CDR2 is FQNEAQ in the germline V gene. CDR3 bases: TGTGCCAGCAGCCGGGGCACGGCCTACAATGAGCAGTTCTTC. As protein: CASSRGTAYNEQFF.

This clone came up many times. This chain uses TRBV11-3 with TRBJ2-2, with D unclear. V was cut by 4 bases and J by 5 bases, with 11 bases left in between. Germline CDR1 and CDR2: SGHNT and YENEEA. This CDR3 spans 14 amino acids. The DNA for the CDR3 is TGTGCCAGCAGCTCCCCCGAGAGAACCGGGGAGCTGTTTTTT. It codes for CASSSPERTGELFF.

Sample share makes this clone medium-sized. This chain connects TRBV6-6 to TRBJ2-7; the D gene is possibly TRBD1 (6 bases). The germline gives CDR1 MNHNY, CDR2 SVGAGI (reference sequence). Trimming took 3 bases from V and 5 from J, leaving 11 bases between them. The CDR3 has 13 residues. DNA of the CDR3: TGTGCCAGCAGTTATTCCAGGGGACACGAGCAGTACTTC. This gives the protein CASSYSRGHEQYF.

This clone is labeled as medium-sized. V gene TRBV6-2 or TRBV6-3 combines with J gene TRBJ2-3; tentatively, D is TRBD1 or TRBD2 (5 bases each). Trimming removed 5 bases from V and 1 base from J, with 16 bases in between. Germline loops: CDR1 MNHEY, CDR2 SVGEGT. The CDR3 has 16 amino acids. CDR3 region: CASSRFAGTGTDTQYF. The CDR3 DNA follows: TGTGCCAGCAGTCGTTTCGCCGGGACGGGCACAGATACGCAGTATTTT.

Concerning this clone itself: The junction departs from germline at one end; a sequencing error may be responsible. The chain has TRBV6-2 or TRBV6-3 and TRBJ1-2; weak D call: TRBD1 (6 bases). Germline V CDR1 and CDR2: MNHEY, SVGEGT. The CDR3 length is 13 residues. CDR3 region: CARSYQGLGGFNF. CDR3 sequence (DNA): TGTGCCCGCAGTTACCAGGGGCTGGGCGGCTTCAACTTC.

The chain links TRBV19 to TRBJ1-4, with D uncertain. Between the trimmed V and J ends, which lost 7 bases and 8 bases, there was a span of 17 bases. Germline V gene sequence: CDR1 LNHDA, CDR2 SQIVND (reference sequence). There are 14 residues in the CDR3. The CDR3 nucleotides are TGTGCCAGTAAGGCGGCGGGAGGATTAGAAAAACTGTTTTTT. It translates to CASKAAGGLEKLFF.

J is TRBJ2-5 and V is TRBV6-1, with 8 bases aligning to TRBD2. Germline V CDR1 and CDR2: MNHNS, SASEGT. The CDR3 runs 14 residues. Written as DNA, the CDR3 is TGTGCAGCCGCGGAGGCAGCGGGAGAAGAGACCCAGTACTTC. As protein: CAAAEAAGEETQYF.

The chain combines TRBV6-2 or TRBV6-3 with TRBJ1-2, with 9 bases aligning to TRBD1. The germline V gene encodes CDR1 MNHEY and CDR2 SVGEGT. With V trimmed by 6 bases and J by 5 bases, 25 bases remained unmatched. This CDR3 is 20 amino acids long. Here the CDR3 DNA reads TGTGCCAGCAGGGGTCCCGGGACAGGGAAAGAGGGATTTTTTTTTTATGGCTACACCTTC. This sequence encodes CASRGPGTGKEGFFFYGYTF.

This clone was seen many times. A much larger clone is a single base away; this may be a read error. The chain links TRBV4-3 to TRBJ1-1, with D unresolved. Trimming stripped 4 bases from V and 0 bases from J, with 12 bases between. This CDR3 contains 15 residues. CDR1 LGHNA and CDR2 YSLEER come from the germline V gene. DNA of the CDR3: TGCGCCAGCAGCCCCTACCCTGAATTGAACACTGAAGCTTTCTTT. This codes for CASSPYPELNTEAFF.

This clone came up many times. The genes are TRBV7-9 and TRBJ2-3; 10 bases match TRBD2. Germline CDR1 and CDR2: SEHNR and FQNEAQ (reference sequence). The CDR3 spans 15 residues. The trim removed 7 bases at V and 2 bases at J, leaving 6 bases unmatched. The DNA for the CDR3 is TGTGCCAGCATAAAAGCGGGGGGGCTCACAGATACGCAGTATTTT. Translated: CASIKAGGLTDTQYF.